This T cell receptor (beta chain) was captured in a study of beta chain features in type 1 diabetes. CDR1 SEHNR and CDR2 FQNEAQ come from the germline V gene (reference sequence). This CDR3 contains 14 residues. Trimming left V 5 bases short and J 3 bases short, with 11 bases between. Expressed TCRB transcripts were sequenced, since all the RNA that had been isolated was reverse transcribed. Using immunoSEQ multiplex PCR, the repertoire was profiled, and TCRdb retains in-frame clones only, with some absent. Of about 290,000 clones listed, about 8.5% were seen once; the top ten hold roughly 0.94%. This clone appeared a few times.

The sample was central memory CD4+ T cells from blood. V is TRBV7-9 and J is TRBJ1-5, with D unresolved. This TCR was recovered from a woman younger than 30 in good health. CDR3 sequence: CASSNGGNNQPQHF. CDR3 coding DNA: TGTGCCAGCAGCAATGGTGGGAACAATCAGCCCCAGCATTTT.